This is a list of T cell receptor beta chains from one sample in a study of blood T cell repertoires in COVID-19. Some clones are missing from TCRdb's copy, which holds only in-frame ones; the method was immunoSEQ multiplex PCR. The data show a few hundred thousand clones, roughly 89% seen once. The source material was peripheral blood. All receptors come from a woman in her thirties or forties with COVID-19, enrolled during active disease. The CDR3 runs from the conserved cysteine through the conserved F or W. Each record gives: clone size, D gene, V gene, J gene, CDR3 DNA, CDR3 protein. The D gene is left open where the match is weak. Some rows mark clone size as missing; the rest say once, few, many or name a class of expanded clone.

abundance: -; d_gene: -; v_gene: TRBV7-8; j_gene: TRBJ1-4; CDR3nt: TGTGCCAGCAGCTTATTCCCCAGAGGCACTAATGAAAAACTGTTTTTT; CDR3aa: CASSLFPRGTNEKLFF
abundance: -; d_gene: -; v_gene: TRBV20-1; j_gene: TRBJ1-2; CDR3nt: TGCAGTGCCTCGAACTATGGCTACACCTTC; CDR3aa: CSASNYGYTF
abundance: -; d_gene: TRBD1; v_gene: TRBV5-4; j_gene: TRBJ2-2; CDR3nt: TGTGCCAGCAGCTCTGACAGGGGGAAAACCGGGGAGCTGTTTTTT; CDR3aa: CASSSDRGKTGELFF
abundance: -; d_gene: -; v_gene: TRBV9; j_gene: TRBJ2-2; CDR3nt: TGTGCCAGCAGCGTAGACGGAGGGACGACCGGGGAGCTGTTTTTT; CDR3aa: CASSVDGGTTGELFF
abundance: -; d_gene: TRBD1; v_gene: TRBV5-5; j_gene: TRBJ1-2; CDR3nt: TGTGCCAGCAGCTTGGCCGAGGAGACAGGGACCAACTATGGCTACACCTTC; CDR3aa: CASSLAEETGTNYGYTF
abundance: -; d_gene: -; v_gene: TRBV27; j_gene: TRBJ1-3; CDR3nt: TGTGCCAGCAGTTCCCGGTTAGGAGGGAAAAACACCATATATTTT; CDR3aa: CASSSRLGGKNTIYF
abundance: -; d_gene: -; v_gene: TRBV9; j_gene: TRBJ2-5; CDR3nt: TGTGCCAGCAGCGTAGGGGCCGAGCGAGGGGAGACCCAGTACTTC; CDR3aa: CASSVGAERGETQYF
abundance: -; d_gene: -; v_gene: TRBV9; j_gene: TRBJ2-7; CDR3nt: TGTGCCAGCAGCGTAGAATGGAGGGCAGGGAACTCCTACGAGCAGTACTTC; CDR3aa: CASSVEWRAGNSYEQYF
abundance: -; d_gene: TRBD1; v_gene: TRBV7-9; j_gene: TRBJ1-1; CDR3nt: TGTGCCAGCAGACTAACAGGGGGAAGCGGTACTGAAGCTTTCTTT; CDR3aa: CASRLTGGSGTEAFF
abundance: -; d_gene: -; v_gene: TRBV7-9; j_gene: TRBJ2-1; CDR3nt: TGTGCCAGCAGCGGCGCGCTAGCGAGCTCCTACAATGAGCAGTTCTTC; CDR3aa: CASSGALASSYNEQFF
abundance: -; d_gene: -; v_gene: TRBV30; j_gene: TRBJ1-2; CDR3nt: TGTGCCTGGAGTGTAGTAACAGGAGGCTACACCTTC; CDR3aa: CAWSVVTGGYTF
abundance: -; d_gene: -; v_gene: TRBV23-1; j_gene: TRBJ1-5; CDR3nt: TGCGCCAGCAGTCGGAGACAGCCCCAGCATTTT; CDR3aa: CASSRRQPQHF
abundance: -; d_gene: -; v_gene: TRBV19; j_gene: TRBJ1-2; CDR3nt: TGTGCCAGTAGTATAGGGGTGGAGCAGTCCTATGGCTACACCTTC; CDR3aa: CASSIGVEQSYGYTF
abundance: -; d_gene: -; v_gene: TRBV7-2; j_gene: TRBJ2-7; CDR3nt: TGTGCCAGCAGCTTAGCGGGGGGAAGGAGAAGGTACGAGCAGTACTTC; CDR3aa: CASSLAGGRRRYEQYF
abundance: -; d_gene: TRBD1; v_gene: TRBV30; j_gene: TRBJ1-5; CDR3nt: TGTGCCTGGAGTGTACAGGGGGGCAATCAGCCCCAGCATTTT; CDR3aa: CAWSVQGGNQPQHF
abundance: -; d_gene: -; v_gene: TRBV29-1; j_gene: TRBJ1-1; CDR3nt: TGCAGCGCCTCTCGTACGGCAGGGGAAGTGAACACTGAAGCTTTCTTT; CDR3aa: CSASRTAGEVNTEAFF
abundance: once; d_gene: -; v_gene: TRBV5-4; j_gene: TRBJ2-1; CDR3nt: TGTGCCAGCAGCACTGACTACAATGAGCAGTTCTTC; CDR3aa: CASSTDYNEQFF
abundance: -; d_gene: TRBD1; v_gene: TRBV5-1; j_gene: TRBJ1-3; CDR3nt: TGCGCCAGCAGCACCGGGACAGGGTCCGGAAACACCATATATTTT; CDR3aa: CASSTGTGSGNTIYF
abundance: -; d_gene: -; v_gene: TRBV7-2; j_gene: TRBJ2-3; CDR3nt: TGTGCCAGCAGCTTAGACAGGCGCCTAACAGATACGCAGTATTTT; CDR3aa: CASSLDRRLTDTQYF
abundance: -; d_gene: -; v_gene: TRBV6-2/TRBV6-3; j_gene: TRBJ2-7; CDR3nt: TGTGCCAGCAGTTACGAATTAGCGGACCCCTACGAGCAGTACTTC; CDR3aa: CASSYELADPYEQYF
abundance: -; d_gene: -; v_gene: TRBV7-2; j_gene: TRBJ1-6; CDR3nt: TGTGCCAGCAGCCTTAACTGGGATGGGGGGAGGTCACCCCTCCACTTT; CDR3aa: CASSLNWDGGRSPLHF
abundance: -; d_gene: -; v_gene: TRBV6-2/TRBV6-3; j_gene: TRBJ1-2; CDR3nt: TGTGCCAGCAGTTTCCGACACCCGGTAGGCTACACCTTC; CDR3aa: CASSFRHPVGYTF
abundance: -; d_gene: -; v_gene: TRBV16; j_gene: TRBJ1-1; CDR3nt: TGTGCCAGCAGCCAATCGTGGAGGAACACTGAAGCTTTCTTT; CDR3aa: CASSQSWRNTEAFF
abundance: -; d_gene: -; v_gene: TRBV7-2; j_gene: TRBJ1-1; CDR3nt: TGTGCCAGCGCTGTGGGACACCAGAACACTGAAGCTTTCTTT; CDR3aa: CASAVGHQNTEAFF
abundance: -; d_gene: TRBD1; v_gene: TRBV18; j_gene: TRBJ1-1; CDR3nt: TGTGCCAGCTTATTCGGACAGGGAGAAACTGAAGCTTTCTTT; CDR3aa: CASLFGQGETEAFF
abundance: -; d_gene: TRBD2; v_gene: TRBV27; j_gene: TRBJ2-2; CDR3nt: TGTGCCAGCAGTTCCGGACTAGCGGGAGGGTACACCGGGGAGCTGTTTTTT; CDR3aa: CASSSGLAGGYTGELFF
abundance: -; d_gene: -; v_gene: TRBV30; j_gene: TRBJ1-1; CDR3nt: TGTGCCTGGAGGGGCACGATGAACACTGAAGCTTTCTTT; CDR3aa: CAWRGTMNTEAFF
abundance: -; d_gene: TRBD1; v_gene: TRBV6-5; j_gene: TRBJ2-7; CDR3nt: TGTGCCAGCCAGGGACAGCTTACCTCCTACGAGCAGTACTTC; CDR3aa: CASQGQLTSYEQYF
abundance: -; d_gene: -; v_gene: TRBV6-5; j_gene: TRBJ1-4; CDR3nt: TGTGCCAGCAGTATCAGGGGAGTGTCGGGAGAAAAACTGTTTTTT; CDR3aa: CASSIRGVSGEKLFF
abundance: -; d_gene: -; v_gene: TRBV6-2/TRBV6-3; j_gene: TRBJ1-2; CDR3nt: TGTGCCAGCAGCCCCGACAGCTATGGCTACACCTTC; CDR3aa: CASSPDSYGYTF
abundance: -; d_gene: -; v_gene: TRBV20-1; j_gene: TRBJ2-1; CDR3nt: TGCAGTGCCCGAGACACGGGGATACAGTTCTTC; CDR3aa: CSARDTGIQFF
abundance: -; d_gene: -; v_gene: TRBV4-1; j_gene: TRBJ1-2; CDR3nt: TGCGCCAGCAGCCAATTGAGCTATGGCTACACCTTC; CDR3aa: CASSQLSYGYTF
abundance: -; d_gene: -; v_gene: TRBV13; j_gene: TRBJ1-1; CDR3nt: TGTGCCAGCAGCCTTAGGGTAGGGGGGAACACTGAAGCTTTCTTT; CDR3aa: CASSLRVGGNTEAFF
abundance: -; d_gene: TRBD2; v_gene: TRBV27; j_gene: TRBJ2-1; CDR3nt: TGTGCCAGCAGTCCCCGGGGACTAGCGGACTACTCCTACAATGAGCAGTTCTTC; CDR3aa: CASSPRGLADYSYNEQFF
abundance: -; d_gene: -; v_gene: TRBV7-8; j_gene: TRBJ1-1; CDR3nt: TGTGCCAGCACTGGTGACGGGAGCTTGAACACTGAAGCTTTCTTT; CDR3aa: CASTGDGSLNTEAFF
abundance: -; d_gene: TRBD1; v_gene: TRBV6-5; j_gene: TRBJ1-5; CDR3nt: TGTGCCAGCACCGCAGACAGGGGGCGGGATCAGCCCCAGCATTTT; CDR3aa: CASTADRGRDQPQHF
abundance: -; d_gene: TRBD1; v_gene: TRBV6-6; j_gene: TRBJ2-1; CDR3nt: TGTGCCAGCAGTTACGAGGGACAGTTAGCCTACAATGAGCAGTTCTTC; CDR3aa: CASSYEGQLAYNEQFF
abundance: -; d_gene: -; v_gene: TRBV28; j_gene: TRBJ1-1; CDR3nt: TGTGCCAGCCTCTCCTTGTCTGACTACACTGAAGCTTTCTTT; CDR3aa: CASLSLSDYTEAFF
abundance: -; d_gene: -; v_gene: TRBV4-2; j_gene: TRBJ1-1; CDR3nt: TGTGCCAGCAGCCAAGAGCCAGGGACTGAGAACACTGAAGCTTTCTTT; CDR3aa: CASSQEPGTENTEAFF
abundance: once; d_gene: -; v_gene: TRBV27; j_gene: TRBJ1-6; CDR3nt: TGTGCCAGCAGTCTACCGCCCTTCCCTGGGGGCTCACCCCTCCACTTT; CDR3aa: CASSLPPFPGGSPLHF
abundance: -; d_gene: -; v_gene: TRBV19; j_gene: TRBJ2-7; CDR3nt: TGTGCCAGTAGTAGCAGGGTCCTCGGGGAGCAGTACTTC; CDR3aa: CASSSRVLGEQYF
abundance: -; d_gene: -; v_gene: TRBV5-4; j_gene: TRBJ2-3; CDR3nt: TGTGCCAGCAGCGTCGCAGATACGCAGTATTTT; CDR3aa: CASSVADTQYF
abundance: once; d_gene: -; v_gene: TRBV11-2; j_gene: TRBJ1-6; CDR3nt: TGTGCCAGCAGCTTAAGTCGGACGGCCAAGGGGTCACCCCTCCACTTT; CDR3aa: CASSLSRTAKGSPLHF
abundance: -; d_gene: TRBD1; v_gene: TRBV19; j_gene: TRBJ1-2; CDR3nt: TGTGCCAGTAGTATCCCTGGACAGGGGGACTATGGCTACACCTTC; CDR3aa: CASSIPGQGDYGYTF
abundance: -; d_gene: -; v_gene: TRBV27; j_gene: TRBJ1-2; CDR3nt: TGTGCCAGCAGTTCCGGGACAAGGAGTAGCGGCTACACCTTC; CDR3aa: CASSSGTRSSGYTF
abundance: -; d_gene: -; v_gene: TRBV5-1; j_gene: TRBJ1-1; CDR3nt: TGCGCCAGCAGCTTGGACGGGAAGACTGAAGCTTTCTTT; CDR3aa: CASSLDGKTEAFF
abundance: -; d_gene: -; v_gene: TRBV5-4; j_gene: TRBJ2-1; CDR3nt: TGTGCCAGCAGCTCCTTCCGGGACTACAATGAGCAGTTCTTC; CDR3aa: CASSSFRDYNEQFF
abundance: -; d_gene: -; v_gene: TRBV6-5; j_gene: TRBJ1-2; CDR3nt: TGTGCCAGCAGTTATTCGATTCCCTCCGCCGGGTATGGCTACACCTTC; CDR3aa: CASSYSIPSAGYGYTF
abundance: -; d_gene: TRBD2; v_gene: TRBV4-3; j_gene: TRBJ2-1; CDR3nt: TGCGCCAGCAGCCATGGGACTAGTTTAAATGAGCAGTTCTTC; CDR3aa: CASSHGTSLNEQFF
abundance: -; d_gene: TRBD2; v_gene: TRBV7-9; j_gene: TRBJ2-5; CDR3nt: TGTGCCAGCAGCTTAGAAAGGAGCGGGAGGACCCAAGAGACCCAGTACTTC; CDR3aa: CASSLERSGRTQETQYF
abundance: -; d_gene: -; v_gene: TRBV6-5; j_gene: TRBJ1-1; CDR3nt: TGTGCCAGCAGTTACGATGGGAGAAAGAACACTGAAGCTTTCTTT; CDR3aa: CASSYDGRKNTEAFF
abundance: -; d_gene: TRBD1; v_gene: TRBV27; j_gene: TRBJ1-1; CDR3nt: TGTGCCAGCAGTTACAGGGGGCCCGGTGAAGCTTTCTTT; CDR3aa: CASSYRGPGEAFF
abundance: -; d_gene: TRBD1; v_gene: TRBV10-3; j_gene: TRBJ2-1; CDR3nt: TGTGCCACCTCCGGGACAGGGGGGGACAATGAGCAGTTCTTC; CDR3aa: CATSGTGGDNEQFF
abundance: -; d_gene: TRBD2; v_gene: TRBV5-6; j_gene: TRBJ2-7; CDR3nt: TGTGCCAGCAGCGGTAGCGGGAGGGCCTACGAGCAGTACTTC; CDR3aa: CASSGSGRAYEQYF